A single T cell receptor (beta chain) is shown here with its context. The specificity of this receptor is unknown. No base-level quality is on record; no much larger clone is a single base apart. Trimming at the junction amounts to 3 bases on V and 0 bases on J, and the germline ends lie 9 bases apart. For CDR1 and CDR2, the germline V gene (reference sequence) lists PRHDT and FYEKMQ. The CDR3 holds 15 amino acids from the cysteine to the phenylalanine. CDR3 DNA only is kept here, 45 bases in frame from base 1. The data belong to a study of cytomegalovirus exposure and HLA in healthy donors (dated by TCRdb to about 2017). A note on the overall study: According to a later analysis, one platform produced both the roughly 130 validation repertoires and the approximately 670 repertoires of the first cohort. The study aimed to test whether signatures of past pathogen exposure could be identified by cataloging public T cell receptors. In addition to the first cohort of approximately 670 subjects, a separate validation cohort of 120 different subjects was used. The study combined high-throughput TCR immunosequencing, statistical association of individual TCRs with disease status, and machine learning to predict cytomegalovirus infection status. What the research found in general, with its limitations: In the study, 164 TCR beta chains were listed as associated with cytomegalovirus. Cytomegalovirus status was reported to be diagnosed by the classifier with high specificity and sensitivity in both the original and validation cohorts. In a later analysis, TCRs clustered in the first cohort were found to also tend to co-occur in the 130 or so validation repertoires, with 90% to 95% of cluster scores above 0. Across donors, most TCR sequences were observed very rarely, whereas some public TCRs were present in many individuals. A few of the identified cytomegalovirus-associated TCR beta chains were confirmed in vitro to be specific for cytomegalovirus antigens. A later analysis lacked HLA typing for the validation cohort, so it scored co-occurrence in that cohort across all 120 or so repertoires. The authors suggested that the approach could potentially be generalized to other disease states and immunological phenotypes.

Library prep was done by the immunoSEQ multiplex PCR assay. In the paper's pipeline: A statistical classification framework was developed to diagnose cytomegalovirus status using the catalog of TCR beta chain sequences. The table comes from immuneACCESS by way of TCRdb, which keeps in-frame sequences with V and J called. Part of the clones is missing from these tables; in studies checked, under half for an unresolved V gene and the rest for unknown reasons. V and J calls and clone size follow that table, whereas D and trimming were derived from the DNA. The sample yields about 360,000 clones; roughly 89% were counted once. Of the sample, 0.8% to 0.85% is held by the ten largest clones. The donors were included in the validation cohort of around 120 subjects, a group kept apart from the roughly 690-subject first cohort.

What was sequenced was PBMCs. The chain couples TRBV13 to TRBJ2-1; a weak D assignment points to TRBD2 (6 bases agree). This clonotype was obtained from a woman aged 18-29 years in good health and CMV-seronegative. The sequence in DNA is TGTGCCAGCAGCTTGGGCGGGGCCTCCTACAATGAGCAGTTCTTC. It translates to CASSLGGASYNEQFF.